These T cell receptor beta chains were read from a single sample in a study of blood T cells in healthy people across ages. Using its own MiXCR run on the 5' RACE reads, TCRdb lists one record per CDR3 protein. The table records 650,000 or so distinct CDR3 sequences, around 52% of them present only once. The specimen sequenced was blood. The receptors derive from a woman older than 75 in good health. The CDR3 runs from the conserved cysteine through the conserved F or W. A D gene is named only where the DNA matches it firmly. Not all rows give a size; the values are once, few, many and, for expanded clones, a class.

size: many; J: TRBJ2-1; D: TRBD2; V: TRBV20-1; CDR3: CSARAGSSGPNEQFF; DNA: TGCAGTGCTAGGGCGGGTTCTAGCGGGCCCAATGAGCAGTTCTTC
size: many; J: TRBJ2-6; D: NA; V: TRBV27; CDR3: CASSFLSGANVLTF; DNA: TGTGCCAGCAGTTTTCTCTCTGGGGCCAACGTCCTGACTTTC
size: NA; J: TRBJ1-4; D: NA; V: TRBV29-1; CDR3: CSVEGTHEKLFF; DNA: TGCAGCGTTGAAGGGACGCATGAAAAACTGTTTTTT
size: NA; J: TRBJ2-5; D: NA; V: TRBV27; CDR3: CASRSLATHRGQETQYF; DNA: TGTGCCAGCCGAAGTTTGGCCACACACAGAGGCCAAGAGACCCAGTACTTC
size: NA; J: TRBJ2-7; D: NA; V: TRBV5-1; CDR3: CASSPDRQPIYEQYF; DNA: TGCGCCAGCAGCCCTGACAGGCAGCCCATCTACGAGCAGTACTTC
size: NA; J: TRBJ2-5; D: NA; V: TRBV7-2; CDR3: CASSPARETQYF; DNA: TGTGCCAGCAGCCCTGCAAGAGAGACCCAGTACTTC
size: many; J: TRBJ2-3; D: TRBD2; V: TRBV7-2; CDR3: CASSFTRAGGADTQYF; DNA: TGTGCCAGCAGCTTTACTAGGGCGGGGGGGGCAGATACGCAGTATTTT
size: NA; J: TRBJ2-5; D: NA; V: TRBV28; CDR3: CASSVWGETETQYF; DNA: TGTGCCAGCAGTGTCTGGGGAGAAACTGAGACCCAGTACTTC
size: few; J: TRBJ2-6; D: NA; V: TRBV15; CDR3: CATSTEPSGANVLTF; DNA: TGTGCCACCAGCACCGAACCCTCTGGGGCCAACGTCCTGACTTTC
size: many; J: TRBJ2-1; D: TRBD1; V: TRBV29-1; CDR3: CSVLNQGAPLEEQFF; DNA: TGCAGCGTTTTGAATCAGGGGGCACCCCTAGAGGAGCAGTTCTTC
size: NA; J: TRBJ1-5; D: NA; V: TRBV9; CDR3: CASSGGQGQPQQPQHF; DNA: TGTGCCAGCAGCGGAGGGCAGGGCCAACCCCAACAGCCCCAGCATTTT
size: NA; J: TRBJ2-7; D: TRBD1; V: TRBV12-3/TRBV12-4; CDR3: CASSFTGGNYEQYF; DNA: TGTGCCAGCAGTTTTACAGGGGGCAACTACGAGCAGTACTTC
size: NA; J: TRBJ1-6; D: NA; V: TRBV10-3; CDR3: CATNTPGSPLHF; DNA: TGTGCCACGAACACACCGGGTTCACCCCTCCACTTT
size: many; J: TRBJ2-3; D: NA; V: TRBV2; CDR3: CASNPLDTQYF; DNA: TGTGCCAGCAATCCTCTAGATACGCAGTATTTT
size: many; J: TRBJ1-6; D: TRBD1; V: TRBV6-5; CDR3: CASSYDRGESPLHF; DNA: TGTGCCAGCAGTTACGACAGGGGCGAATCACCCCTCCACTTT
size: NA; J: TRBJ1-4; D: NA; V: TRBV6-2/TRBV6-3; CDR3: CASSYRSAGNEKLFF; DNA: TGTGCCAGCAGTTATAGGTCCGCCGGGAATGAAAAACTGTTTTTT
size: NA; J: TRBJ1-1; D: TRBD1; V: TRBV5-1; CDR3: CASSRWTGSMNTEAFF; DNA: TGCGCCAGCAGCCGGTGGACAGGGTCCATGAACACTGAAGCTTTCTTT
size: once; J: TRBJ2-1; D: NA; V: TRBV21-1; CDR3: CASSKPPEAAASVNEQFF; DNA: TGTGCCAGCAGCAAACCCCCCGAGGCTGCGGCTAGCGTCAATGAGCAGTTCTTC
size: NA; J: TRBJ2-1; D: NA; V: TRBV12-3/TRBV12-4; CDR3: CASSNWNGGAYNEQFF; DNA: TGTGCCAGCAGTAATTGGAACGGCGGGGCGTACAATGAGCAGTTCTTC
size: many; J: TRBJ2-2; D: TRBD1; V: TRBV6-5; CDR3: CASSTGGMGGELFF; DNA: TGTGCCAGCAGTACAGGGGGCATGGGCGGGGAGCTGTTTTTT
size: many; J: TRBJ2-1; D: NA; V: TRBV18; CDR3: CASSPPVSNEQFF; DNA: TGTGCCAGCTCACCCCCAGTTTCCAATGAGCAGTTCTTC
size: few; J: TRBJ2-7; D: NA; V: TRBV2; CDR3: CASSPLLYNEQYF; DNA: TGTGCCAGCAGCCCCCTTCTCTACAATGAGCAGTACTTC
size: NA; J: TRBJ1-1; D: NA; V: TRBV18; CDR3: CASSPSRDTEAFF; DNA: TGTGCCAGCTCACCTAGCAGGGACACTGAAGCTTTCTTT
size: NA; J: TRBJ2-5; D: NA; V: TRBV7-2; CDR3: CASSSLSGETQYF; DNA: TGTGCCAGCAGCTCCCTCAGTGGAGAGACCCAGTACTTC
size: NA; J: TRBJ2-3; D: NA; V: TRBV20-1; CDR3: CSARLGLNTQYF; DNA: TGCAGTGCTAGATTGGGGCTTAATACGCAGTATTTT
size: many; J: TRBJ2-5; D: NA; V: TRBV12-3/TRBV12-4; CDR3: CASRYQETQYF; DNA: TGTGCCAGCAGGTATCAAGAGACCCAGTACTTC
size: NA; J: TRBJ2-3; D: TRBD2; V: TRBV27; CDR3: CASSSSGSFADTQYF; DNA: TGTGCCAGCAGTTCTAGCGGGAGTTTCGCAGATACGCAGTATTTT
size: many; J: TRBJ2-7; D: NA; V: TRBV20-1; CDR3: CSAPIQGRAYEQYF; DNA: TGCAGTGCTCCCATACAGGGAAGGGCCTACGAGCAGTACTTC
size: NA; J: TRBJ2-7; D: NA; V: TRBV5-5; CDR3: CASSLDMAGGYEQYF; DNA: TGTGCCAGCAGCTTGGATATGGCCGGTGGCTACGAGCAGTACTTC
size: NA; J: TRBJ2-1; D: TRBD2; V: TRBV2; CDR3: CARKAGVGTQFF; DNA: TGTGCCAGGAAGGCGGGGGTGGGGACCCAGTTCTTC
size: few; J: TRBJ2-1; D: TRBD2; V: TRBV29-1; CDR3: CSVAASGEHEQFF; DNA: TGCAGCGTTGCGGCTAGCGGGGAGCATGAGCAGTTCTTC
size: NA; J: TRBJ2-6; D: NA; V: TRBV14; CDR3: CASSPVNSGANVLTF; DNA: TGTGCCAGCAGCCCCGTCAACTCTGGGGCCAACGTCCTGACTTTC
size: NA; J: TRBJ1-5; D: TRBD1; V: TRBV12-3/TRBV12-4; CDR3: CASRRHPGTESYSSQPQHF; DNA: TGTGCCAGCAGACGCCATCCCGGGACAGAAAGTTATAGCAGTCAGCCCCAGCATTTT
size: NA; J: TRBJ1-5; D: NA; V: TRBV10-3; CDR3: CAISATSVDPQHF; DNA: TGTGCCATCAGTGCCACCTCGGTGGATCCCCAGCATTTT
size: many; J: TRBJ2-7; D: NA; V: TRBV7-6; CDR3: CASSSTATGMRHEQYF; DNA: TGTGCCAGCAGCTCCACCGCTACCGGGATGAGACACGAGCAGTACTTC
size: NA; J: TRBJ1-1; D: TRBD1; V: TRBV30; CDR3: CAWSQGANTEAFF; DNA: TGTGCCTGGAGTCAGGGGGCGAACACTGAAGCTTTCTTT
size: NA; J: TRBJ2-7; D: TRBD1; V: TRBV20-1; CDR3: CSARGQDTSYEQYF; DNA: TGCAGTGCCAGGGGACAGGATACCTCCTACGAGCAGTACTTC
size: few; J: TRBJ1-5; D: NA; V: TRBV30; CDR3: CAWSQGGNQPQHF; DNA: TGTGCCTGGAGCCAGGGAGGCAATCAGCCCCAGCATTTT
size: many; J: TRBJ2-1; D: TRBD1; V: TRBV9; CDR3: CASSERQGSSSYNEQFF; DNA: TGTGCCAGCAGCGAGAGACAGGGATCTAGCTCCTACAATGAGCAGTTCTTC
size: few; J: TRBJ2-5; D: TRBD1; V: TRBV6-2/TRBV6-3; CDR3: CASSYWTGVKLQETQYF; DNA: TGTGCCAGCAGTTACTGGACAGGGGTCAAGCTCCAAGAGACCCAGTACTTC